The 9 T cell receptor beta chains below were found in one sample sequenced in a study of T cells in Graves' hyperthyroidism and ophthalmopathy. The investigators amplified TCR beta CDR3 regions from RNA transcripts. The TCR CDR3 first-round RT-PCR relied on the HTBI primer set. TCRdb reprocessed the multiplex PCR reads via MiXCR and lists one record per CDR3 protein. The top ten clones hold roughly 13% of a sample with fewer than 550,000 distinct CDR3 sequences, more than 15% of them seen once. The source material was blood. The origin of the receptors is a woman aged 18-29 years with Graves' hyperthyroidism.

This clonotype was recorded a few times. The V call is TRBV5-1, the J call TRBJ2-7, with TRBD1 as a possible D gene (6 bases). Trimming removed 0 bases from V and 3 bases from J, with 10 bases in between. The CDR3 has 14 amino acids. CDR1 is SGHRS and CDR2 is YFSETQ in the germline V gene. The DNA for the CDR3 is TGCGCCAGCAGCTTGGACAGGGCACTCTACGAGCAGTACTTC. It is translated as CASSLDRALYEQYF. The whole variable domain, remainder taken from reference TRBV5-1 and TRBJ2-7, is KAGVTQTPRYLIKTRGQQVTLSCSPISGHRSVSWYQQTPGQGLQFLFEYFSETQRNKGNFPGRFSGRQFSNSRSEMNVSTLELGDSALYLCASSLDRALYEQYFGPGTRLTVT.

The rearrangement uses TRBV20-1 and TRBJ2-7, with TRBD2 matching 13 bases. The germline V gene has CDR1 DFQATT and CDR2 SNEGSKA (reference sequence). Trimming at V came to 3 bases and at J to 6 bases, leaving 14 bases not matched to a gene. The CDR3 has 17 amino acids. In DNA, the CDR3 is TGCAGTGCTAGTGCTTCCATAGGACTAGCGGGAGTTAGCGAGCAGTACTTC. Protein sequence: CSASASIGLAGVSEQYF.

This clonotype was seen many times. The CDR3 here is CSAGTGSNQPQHF. The CDR3 DNA follows: TGCAGTGCTGGGACAGGGTCTAATCAGCCCCAGCATTTT. The V call is TRBV20-1, the J call TRBJ1-5; 9 nucleotides line up with TRBD1. The CDR3 totals 13 residues. Germline values: CDR1 DFQATT, CDR2 SNEGSKA (reference sequence). Unmatched junction bases numbered 3, after V lost 5 bases and J lost 4 bases.

In this sample, this clonotype turned up a few times. The chain is built from TRBV5-1 and TRBJ2-5; 7 bases agree with TRBD2. V was pared by 4 bases and J by 2 bases, with 14 bases of the junction left unmatched. CDR1 and CDR2 from the germline V gene are SGHRS and YFSETQ. CDR3 size: 17 residues. The CDR3 coding sequence is TGCGCCAGCAGCCCCAAGAGGGCTAGCGGATTACAAGAGACCCAGTACTTC. It translates to CASSPKRASGLQETQYF.

This clonotype was recorded at least ten times. J is TRBJ2-3 and V is TRBV18; D may correspond to TRBD1 or TRBD2 (6 bases each). The CDR3 is made up of 16 amino acids. CDR1 and CDR2 (germline): KGHSH, LQKENI. V was trimmed by 2 bases and J by 0 bases, leaving 12 bases between them. Written as DNA, the CDR3 is TGTGCCAGCTCACCATGGGGGGCTGCTAGCACAGATACGCAGTATTTT. This gives the protein CASSPWGAASTDTQYF. The full variable domain, in which reference TRBV18 and TRBJ2-3 provide the parts outside the CDR3, is NAGVMQNPRHLVRRRGQEARLRCSPMKGHSHVYWYRQLPEEGLKFMVYLQKENIIDESGMPKERFSAEFPKEGPSILRIQQVVRGDSAAYFCASSPWGAASTDTQYFGPGTRLTVL.

This clonotype was counted between two and nine times. The V call is TRBV12-3 or TRBV12-4, the J call TRBJ2-1; D uncertain. The CDR3 runs to 14 residues. V lost 7 bases and J 5 bases, leaving 15 bases between the germline ends. The CDR3 region is CASNPGAVDNEQFF. Written as DNA, the CDR3 is TGTGCCAGCAACCCCGGCGCGGTGGACAATGAGCAGTTCTTC.

The chain recombines TRBV6-1 with TRBJ2-1; the match to TRBD2 covers 9 bases. Germline V gene lookup returns CDR1 MNHNS and CDR2 SASEGT. V trimming: 6 bases; J trimming: 3 bases; junction bases outside the gene matches: 3. The CDR3 length is 14 residues. Here the CDR3 reads CASRKREVYNEQFF. DNA for the CDR3: TGTGCCAGCAGGAAGCGGGAGGTCTACAATGAGCAGTTCTTC.

The rearrangement links TRBV9 to TRBJ1-1; D is undetermined. CDR1 SGDLS and CDR2 YYNGEE come from the germline V gene. CDR3 length: 14 residues. The V gene lost 0 bases and the J gene lost 3 bases, with 9 bases spanning the gap. The CDR3 region has the DNA TGTGCCAGCAGCGTAGGCCTGGGAGACACTGAAGCTTTCTTT. Its translation is CASSVGLGDTEAFF.

This clonotype was seen repeatedly, ten times or more. The rearrangement uses TRBV28 and TRBJ2-7; tentatively, D is TRBD1 (5 bases). Trimming removed 4 bases at V and 3 bases at J, with 7 bases between. The CDR3 loop spans 12 amino acids. Germline lookup yields CDR1 MDHEN and CDR2 SYDVKM. DNA of the CDR3: TGTGCCAGCAGTTATCAGGGCTACGAGCAGTACTTC. Protein product: CASSYQGYEQYF.